This T cell receptor beta chain is from a study of T cells in Graves' hyperthyroidism and ophthalmopathy. Study-level results: Most thyroid clonotypes with frequency above 0.001 were detected in blood.

TCR beta CDR3 regions were amplified from RNA. The HTBI set primed first-round TCR CDR3 RT-PCR. TCRdb used MiXCR to reprocess the multiplex PCR reads, holding one entry per CDR3 protein. The table has 530,000 or so distinct CDR3 sequences, more than 45% seen once. Hyperthyroidism of Graves' type that showed no ophthalmopathy progression within 18 months was stable. Uncontrolled infection, other autoimmune disease, pregnancy or lactation excluded patients. Orbital computed tomography and thyroid ultrasound, together with serum TRAb and thyroxine and clinical symptoms, were used for diagnoses. Germline values: CDR1 LNHNV, CDR2 YYDKDF (reference sequence). This CDR3 has 13 residues. Between the trimmed V and J ends, which lost 5 bases and 2 bases, there was a span of 10 bases. About this clonotype: Its antigen remains unknown.

The TCR originated in a woman under 30 with Graves' hyperthyroidism. The chain carries TRBV15 and TRBJ2-7, with D possibly matching TRBD1 (5 bases). The sequenced sample consisted of peripheral blood or thyroid tissue (not recorded which). The CDR3: CATSVWGPYEQYF. The DNA for the CDR3 is TGTGCCACCAGCGTTTGGGGCCCCTACGAGCAGTACTTC.